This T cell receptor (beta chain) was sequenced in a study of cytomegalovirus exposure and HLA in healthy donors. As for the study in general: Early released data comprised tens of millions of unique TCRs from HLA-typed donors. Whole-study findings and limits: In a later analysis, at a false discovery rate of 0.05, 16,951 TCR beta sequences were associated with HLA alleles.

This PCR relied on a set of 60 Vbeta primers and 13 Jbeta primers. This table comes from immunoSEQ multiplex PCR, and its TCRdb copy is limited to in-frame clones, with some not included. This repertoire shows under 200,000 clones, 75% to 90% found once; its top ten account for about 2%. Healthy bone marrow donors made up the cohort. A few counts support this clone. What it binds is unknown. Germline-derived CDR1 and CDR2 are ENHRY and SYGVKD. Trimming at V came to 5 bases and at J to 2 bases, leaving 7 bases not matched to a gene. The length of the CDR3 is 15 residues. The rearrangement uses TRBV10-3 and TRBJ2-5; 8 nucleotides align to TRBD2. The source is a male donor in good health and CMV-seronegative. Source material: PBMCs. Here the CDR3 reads CAISRTSMGQETQYF. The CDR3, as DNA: TGTGCCATCAGTCGGACTAGCATGGGGCAAGAGACCCAGTACTTC.